These T cell receptor beta chains were read from a single sample in a study of metastatic and nonmetastatic thyroid tumors. TCRdb re-processed the PCR reads through MiXCR. The sample contains over 20,000 clones, 20% to 30% of which appear only once. The source material was tumor tissue. These TCRs come from a male donor with papillary thyroid cancer or a benign thyroid nodule (not recorded which). Some clones in this sample may be carry-over from other donors' samples. CDR3s include the opening cysteine and the closing phenylalanine or tryptophan. The D gene is left open where the match is weak. Clone size is shown for a subset of rows, as once, few, many or a class of expanded clone.

J gene: TRBJ2-7
clone size: many
V gene: TRBV11-2
D gene: TRBD1
CDR3 DNA: TGTGCCAGCAGCAACCCAGGGGACAGAGAGCAGTACTTC
CDR3 protein: CASSNPGDREQYF

J gene: TRBJ2-2
clone size: -
V gene: TRBV28
D gene: -
CDR3 DNA: TGTGCCAGCAGTCCCCAAGGGGGGTGGGAGCTGTTTTTT
CDR3 protein: CASSPQGGWELFF

J gene: TRBJ2-1
clone size: many
V gene: TRBV7-9
D gene: -
CDR3 DNA: TGTGCCAGCAGCTTAGAGGTCCAGTTCTTC
CDR3 protein: CASSLEVQFF

J gene: TRBJ2-7
clone size: medium-sized
V gene: TRBV5-1
D gene: TRBD1
CDR3 DNA: TGCGCCAGCAGCTCCGGGACAGGGGGGGTGGAGCAGTACTTC
CDR3 protein: CASSSGTGGVEQYF

J gene: TRBJ1-2
clone size: many
V gene: TRBV12-5
D gene: -
CDR3 DNA: TGTGCTAGTGGTTTGGACGCCCTACACACCTTC
CDR3 protein: CASGLDALHTF

J gene: TRBJ2-5
clone size: medium-sized
V gene: TRBV6-2/TRBV6-3
D gene: -
CDR3 DNA: TGTGCCAGCAGTTCCCCGAGGGAGACCCAGTACTTC
CDR3 protein: CASSSPRETQYF

J gene: TRBJ2-5
clone size: many
V gene: TRBV20-1
D gene: TRBD2
CDR3 DNA: TGCAGTGGGACTAGCGGGACAGAGACCCAGTACTTC
CDR3 protein: CSGTSGTETQYF

J gene: TRBJ2-1
clone size: many
V gene: TRBV12-3/TRBV12-4
D gene: -
CDR3 DNA: TGTGCCAGCAGTTTACGCGGGATAGGCAATGAGCAGTTCTTC
CDR3 protein: CASSLRGIGNEQFF

J gene: TRBJ2-7
clone size: -
V gene: TRBV20-1
D gene: TRBD2
CDR3 DNA: TGCAGTGCTAGAGCCCCACCGGGTGTAGCGGGACTATATATGGTGTCCTACGAGCAGTACTTC
CDR3 protein: CSARAPPGVAGLYMVSYEQYF

J gene: TRBJ2-7
clone size: many
V gene: TRBV7-2
D gene: -
CDR3 DNA: TGTGCCAGCAGCAAAAACCCACAGGGAGGCGAGCAGTACTTC
CDR3 protein: CASSKNPQGGEQYF

J gene: TRBJ2-1
clone size: few
V gene: TRBV6-4
D gene: TRBD1
CDR3 DNA: TGTGCCAGCAGTGTTCATACAGGGGGAGGCTACAATGAGCAGTTCTTC
CDR3 protein: CASSVHTGGGYNEQFF

J gene: TRBJ2-7
clone size: many
V gene: TRBV10-2
D gene: TRBD2
CDR3 DNA: TGCGCCAGCTCCCCTAGCGGGAGCGGCTACGAGCAGTACTTC
CDR3 protein: CASSPSGSGYEQYF

J gene: TRBJ2-3
clone size: many
V gene: TRBV7-9
D gene: TRBD2
CDR3 DNA: TGTGCCAGCAGCTTACGTGCGGGAGGCCTGGATACGCAGTATTTT
CDR3 protein: CASSLRAGGLDTQYF

J gene: TRBJ1-2
clone size: many
V gene: TRBV10-1
D gene: -
CDR3 DNA: TGCGCCAGCAGTGAGTCCCAGAACTATGGCTACACCTTC
CDR3 protein: CASSESQNYGYTF

J gene: TRBJ2-1
clone size: few
V gene: TRBV6-2/TRBV6-3
D gene: -
CDR3 DNA: TGTGCCAGCTGGGGGGCTAGTGAGCAGTTCTTC
CDR3 protein: CASWGASEQFF

J gene: TRBJ2-3
clone size: -
V gene: TRBV29-1
D gene: -
CDR3 DNA: TGCAGCGTTGACCAATATCTAGCAGGGACAGATACGCAGTATTTT
CDR3 protein: CSVDQYLAGTDTQYF

J gene: TRBJ2-3
clone size: -
V gene: TRBV27
D gene: TRBD2
CDR3 DNA: TGTGCCAGAAGCCTTAAGCGGGAGATGCTGGATACGCAGTATTTT
CDR3 protein: CARSLKREMLDTQYF

J gene: TRBJ2-2
clone size: many
V gene: TRBV10-1
D gene: -
CDR3 DNA: TGCGCCAGCAGTGACCCACGAGAGGAGGACACCGGGGAGCTGTTTTTT
CDR3 protein: CASSDPREEDTGELFF

J gene: TRBJ2-5
clone size: -
V gene: TRBV20-1
D gene: -
CDR3 DNA: TGCAGTGCAAAGACAGGCCAGGGGTCCCAGTACTTC
CDR3 protein: CSAKTGQGSQYF

J gene: TRBJ2-5
clone size: few
V gene: TRBV6-2/TRBV6-3
D gene: -
CDR3 DNA: TGCGCCAGCAGTACCGCAGGCCTGGGGGAGACCCAGTACTTC
CDR3 protein: CASSTAGLGETQYF

J gene: TRBJ2-1
clone size: many
V gene: TRBV6-2/TRBV6-3
D gene: TRBD2
CDR3 DNA: TGTGCCAGCACCCACGGGGGGAGTCCCAGGTTATACTTCAATGAGCAGTTCTTC
CDR3 protein: CASTHGGSPRLYFNEQFF

J gene: TRBJ1-3
clone size: -
V gene: TRBV11-2
D gene: -
CDR3 DNA: TGTGCCAGCAGCTTAGGGGGGTTAGGCTCTGGAAACACCATATATTTT
CDR3 protein: CASSLGGLGSGNTIYF

J gene: TRBJ2-1
clone size: -
V gene: TRBV4-3
D gene: -
CDR3 DNA: TGCGCCAGCATCCAAGATCTCGCGTCCCATGATCAGTTCTTC
CDR3 protein: CASIQDLASHDQFF